The 8 T cell receptor beta chains reported below all come from one sample, sequenced in a study of blood T cell repertoires in COVID-19. Using immunoSEQ multiplex PCR, the repertoire was profiled, and TCRdb retains in-frame clones only, with some absent. The data hold some 290,000 clones, with around 90% observed a single time. The sequencing input was peripheral blood. The receptor source for this set is a woman between 50 and 59 years old who had recovered from COVID-19.

In the case of this clone: At one end the junction does not follow the germline gene, possibly because of a read error. This sequence joins TRBV29-1 and TRBJ1-4; no clear D. The CDR3 runs to 13 residues. Germline CDR1 SQVTM, CDR2 ANQGSEA. Here the CDR3 reads CSVEVPTTEKLFF. The CDR3 DNA is TGCAGCGTCGAAGTCCCGACAACGGAAAAACTGTTTTTT.

This clone was observed once. The CDR3 sequence is CAWRNLGSGGNEQFF. The CDR3 DNA sequence: TGTGCCTGGAGAAACTTAGGGTCAGGGGGCAATGAGCAGTTCTTC. V usage is TRBV30 and J usage is TRBJ2-1, with 7 bases fitting TRBD1. Germline CDR1 GTSNPN, CDR2 SVGIG (reference sequence). CDR3 length: 15 amino acids. After removal of 3 bases from V and 6 bases from J, the junction contained 11 bases not matched to a gene.

V and J are TRBV7-2 and TRBJ1-1, with 9 bases that match TRBD1. CDR3 length equals 14 residues. The V gene's germline CDR1 is SGHTA and CDR2 FQGNSA. V lost 5 bases and J lost 7; bases outside the gene matches: 8. CDR3 amino acids: CASSLLRDRDEAFF. In DNA, the CDR3 is TGTGCCAGCAGCCTACTCCGGGACAGGGATGAAGCTTTCTTT.

The chain links TRBV6-2 or TRBV6-3 to TRBJ1-2; TRBD1 agrees at 10 bases. Germline V gene sequence: CDR1 MNHEY, CDR2 SVGEGT. CDR3 length: 13 amino acids. V dropped 4 bases and J dropped 6; count of bases not matched to a gene: 2. CDR3 coding DNA: TGTGCCAGCAGTTCTGGGACAGGGGATGGCTACACCTTC. Its translation is CASSSGTGDGYTF.

This clone has only one observation. The CDR3, as DNA: TGTGCCAGCAGTTTAAGGGGGGGATTGTTCTATGGCTACACCTTC. As protein: CASSLRGGLFYGYTF. This chain links TRBV28 with TRBJ1-2, with a possible D match to TRBD1 (6 bases). CDR1 MDHEN and CDR2 SYDVKM come from the germline V gene. The CDR3 runs 15 residues. The germline V and J ends were trimmed by 2 bases and 4 bases, with 14 bases remaining between them.

This chain uses TRBV9 with TRBJ1-2; TRBD1 aligns across 7 bases. From germline, CDR1 is SGDLS and CDR2 YYNGEE. V shed 0 bases and J 8 bases; nucleotides not matched to a gene: 4. This CDR3 region has 13 residues. The CDR3 region is CASSVVQGRGYTF. The CDR3 nucleotides read TGTGCCAGCAGCGTAGTACAGGGGCGGGGCTACACCTTC.

This chain connects TRBV9 to TRBJ2-3; weak D call: TRBD2 (5 bases). Germline V gene sequence: CDR1 SGDLS, CDR2 YYNGEE. Trimming left V 2 bases short and J 2 bases short, with 9 bases between. The CDR3 extends over 14 amino acids. The CDR3 reads CASSVRLPTDTQYF. The DNA for the CDR3 is TGTGCCAGCAGCGTTAGACTACCCACAGATACGCAGTATTTT.

The chain is built from TRBV18 and TRBJ1-3; no definite D call. The length of the CDR3 is 18 residues. Trimming cost V 3 bases and J 0 bases, with 18 bases left between them. The germline V gene has CDR1 KGHSH and CDR2 LQKENI. CDR3 amino acids: CASSPYLLRSSSGNTIYF. The CDR3 bases are TGTGCCAGCTCACCGTACCTCTTAAGATCTAGCTCTGGAAACACCATATATTTT.